The 6 T cell receptor beta chains given below trace back to one sample, sequenced in a study of shared clonotypes between healthy human individuals. Produced via immunoSEQ multiplex PCR; TCRdb's table is partial and in-frame only. The sample holds 330,000 or so clones; roughly 70% are singletons and the top ten take about 10%. Source material: memory CD4+ T cells sorted from blood. Subset noted: CD45RA-negative fraction. Receptors were obtained from a young man in good health.

This clone is a singleton in its sample. CDR3 in DNA: TGCGCCAGCAGCTCCCTGGCCGGACTAGCGGGGCTCTCCTACAATGAGCAGTTCTTC. It specifies CASSSLAGLAGLSYNEQFF. The chain links TRBV5-1 to TRBJ2-1; 12 bases line up with TRBD2. Germline loops: CDR1 SGHRS, CDR2 YFSETQ. V was pared by 3 bases and J by 0 bases, with 10 bases of the junction left unmatched. This CDR3 region has 19 residues. The full variable domain, in which reference TRBV5-1 and TRBJ2-1 provide the parts outside the CDR3, is KAGVTQTPRYLIKTRGQQVTLSCSPISGHRSVSWYQQTPGQGLQFLFEYFSETQRNKGNFPGRFSGRQFSNSRSEMNVSTLELGDSALYLCASSSLAGLAGLSYNEQFFGPGTRLTVL.

This clone occurred once. The V gene is TRBV18, the J gene TRBJ2-1; a weak D match, TRBD2 (5 bases). Looked up from germline, CDR1 is KGHSH and CDR2 is LQKENI. Trimming cost V 3 bases and J 4 bases, with 13 bases left between them. The length of the CDR3 is 15 residues. CDR3 amino acids: CASSPSLAGYNEQFF. The CDR3 nucleotides read TGTGCCAGCTCACCTTCGCTAGCAGGTTACAATGAGCAGTTCTTC.

The chain combines TRBV19 with TRBJ1-2; 7 bases align to TRBD1. Germline CDR1 LNHDA, CDR2 SQIVND (reference sequence). With V trimmed by 3 bases and J by 6 bases, 7 bases remained unmatched. CDR3 length: 14 residues. CDR3 sequence reads: CASSIEQGYNGYTF. DNA of the CDR3: TGTGCCAGTAGTATCGAACAGGGGTATAATGGCTACACCTTC.

The J gene is TRBJ2-1, the V gene TRBV14; possibly TRBD2 for D (6 bases). Germline V lookup: CDR1 SGHDN, CDR2 FVKESK. The V gene lost 0 bases and the J gene lost 0 bases, with 15 bases spanning the gap. This CDR3 contains 18 residues. Here the CDR3 DNA reads TGTGCCAGCAGCCAAGAGGGAGGCCCGTGGTCCTCCTACAATGAGCAGTTCTTC. This codes for CASSQEGGPWSSYNEQFF.

This clone was counted between two and nine times. This chain joins TRBV11-2 and TRBJ2-1; a possible D gene is TRBD1 (7 bases). The germline V gene has CDR1 SGHAT and CDR2 FQNNGV. V lost 1 base to trimming and J lost 3 bases, with 13 bases between them. The CDR3 totals 16 residues. The CDR3 DNA is TGTGCCAGCAGCTTAGGGGCAGGGGGAGGCTACAATGAGCAGTTCTTC. It encodes CASSLGAGGGYNEQFF.

The chain has TRBV28 and TRBJ2-2, with D possibly being TRBD2 (6 bases). The CDR3 extends over 14 amino acids. Trimming pared 7 bases from V and 1 base from J, leaving 10 bases between. CDR1 and CDR2 (germline): MDHEN, SYDVKM. The CDR3 spells CASKLGGNTGELFF. The CDR3 region has the DNA TGTGCCAGCAAGCTGGGGGGGAACACCGGGGAGCTGTTTTTT.